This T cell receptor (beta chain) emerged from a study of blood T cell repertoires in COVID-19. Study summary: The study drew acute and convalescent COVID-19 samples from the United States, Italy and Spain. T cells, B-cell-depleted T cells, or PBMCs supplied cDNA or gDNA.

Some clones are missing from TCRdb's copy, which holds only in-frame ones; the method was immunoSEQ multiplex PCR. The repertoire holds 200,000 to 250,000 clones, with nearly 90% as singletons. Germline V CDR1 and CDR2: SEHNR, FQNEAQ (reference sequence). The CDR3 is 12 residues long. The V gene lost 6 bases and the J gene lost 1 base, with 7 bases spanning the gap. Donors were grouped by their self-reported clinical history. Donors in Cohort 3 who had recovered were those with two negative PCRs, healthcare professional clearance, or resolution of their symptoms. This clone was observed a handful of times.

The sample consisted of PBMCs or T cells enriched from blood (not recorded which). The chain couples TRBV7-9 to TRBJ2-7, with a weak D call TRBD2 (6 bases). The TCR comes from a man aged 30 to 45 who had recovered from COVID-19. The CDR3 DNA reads TGTGCCAGCAGGGAGGGTTCCTACGAGCAGTACTTC. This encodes CASREGSYEQYF.